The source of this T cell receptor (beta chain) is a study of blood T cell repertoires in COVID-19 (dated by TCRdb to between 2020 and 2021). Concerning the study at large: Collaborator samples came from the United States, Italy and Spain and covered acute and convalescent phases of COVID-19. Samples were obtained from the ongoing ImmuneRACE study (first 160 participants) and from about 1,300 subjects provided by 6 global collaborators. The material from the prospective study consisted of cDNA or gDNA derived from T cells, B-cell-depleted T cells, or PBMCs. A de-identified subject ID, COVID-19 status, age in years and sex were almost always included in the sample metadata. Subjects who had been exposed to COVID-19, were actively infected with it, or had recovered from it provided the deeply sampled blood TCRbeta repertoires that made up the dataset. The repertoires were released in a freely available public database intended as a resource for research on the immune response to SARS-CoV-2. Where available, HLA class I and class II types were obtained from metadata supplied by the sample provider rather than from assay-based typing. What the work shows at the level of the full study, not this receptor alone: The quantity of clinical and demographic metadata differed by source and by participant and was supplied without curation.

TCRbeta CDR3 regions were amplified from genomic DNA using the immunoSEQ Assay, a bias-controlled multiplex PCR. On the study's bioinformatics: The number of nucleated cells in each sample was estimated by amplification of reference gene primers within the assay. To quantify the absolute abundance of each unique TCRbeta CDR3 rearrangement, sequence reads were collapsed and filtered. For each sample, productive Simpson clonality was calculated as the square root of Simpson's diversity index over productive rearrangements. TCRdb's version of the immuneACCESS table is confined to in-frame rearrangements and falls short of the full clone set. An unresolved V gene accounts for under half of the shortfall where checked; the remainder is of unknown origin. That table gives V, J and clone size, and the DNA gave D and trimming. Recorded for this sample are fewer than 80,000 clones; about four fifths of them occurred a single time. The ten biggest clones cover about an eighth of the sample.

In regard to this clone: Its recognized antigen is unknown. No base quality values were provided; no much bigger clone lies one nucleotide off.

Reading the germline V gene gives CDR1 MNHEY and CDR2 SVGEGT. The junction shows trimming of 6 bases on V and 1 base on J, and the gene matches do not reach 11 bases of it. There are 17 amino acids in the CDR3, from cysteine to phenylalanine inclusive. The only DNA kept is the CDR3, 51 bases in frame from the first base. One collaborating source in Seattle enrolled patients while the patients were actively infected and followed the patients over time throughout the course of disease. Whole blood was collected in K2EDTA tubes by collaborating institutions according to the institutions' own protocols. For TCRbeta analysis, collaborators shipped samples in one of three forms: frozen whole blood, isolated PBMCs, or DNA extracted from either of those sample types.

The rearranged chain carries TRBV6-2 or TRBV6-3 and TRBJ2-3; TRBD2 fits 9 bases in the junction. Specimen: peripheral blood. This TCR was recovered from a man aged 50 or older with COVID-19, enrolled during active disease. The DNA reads TGTGCCAGCAGCCCCCTAGGTAGCGGGGGCCGCACAGATACGCAGTATTTT. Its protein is CASSPLGSGGRTDTQYF.